Shown below are 5 T cell receptor beta chains from a single sample sequenced in a study of beta chain features in type 1 diabetes. Whole-study results and caveats: TCRB CDR3s were moderately but significantly shorter in Type 1 diabetes patients in all four CD4+ subsets.

What was sequenced were expressed TCRB transcripts, since all of the isolated RNA had been reverse transcribed. Measured with immunoSEQ multiplex PCR; TCRdb has only the in-frame clones, and not every one. The table lists hundreds of thousands of clones, about an eighth of them singletons, with 0.03% to 0.045% in the top ten. For these TCRs, the target antigens are not known. Sequencing was performed on naive CD4+ T cells from blood. All receptors derive from a man aged 18-30 years with type 1 diabetes.

This clone showed up just a few times. The V call is TRBV27, the J call TRBJ2-2, with 12 bases that match TRBD1. After removal of 8 bases from V and 7 bases from J, the junction contained 8 bases not matched to a gene. The CDR3 totals 15 residues. Germline CDR1 reads MNHEY; CDR2 reads SMNVEV (reference sequence). CDR3 coding DNA: TGTGCCAGCGCCCATGGGACAGGGGGCTTCGGGGAGCTGTTTTTT. Residues: CASAHGTGGFGELFF.

V and J are TRBV14 and TRBJ2-1; D assignment may be TRBD1 or TRBD2 (5 bases each). V lost 0 bases to trimming and J lost 11 bases, with 14 bases between them. The CDR3 runs to 14 residues. Germline V gives CDR1 SGHDN, CDR2 FVKESK. CDR3 protein: CASSQEGETSKQFF. The CDR3 bases are TGTGCCAGCAGCCAAGAGGGGGAAACCTCGAAGCAGTTCTTC.

CDR3 region: CASSSRTQQETQYF. The CDR3 nucleotides are TGTGCCAGCAGCTCCCGGACTCAACAAGAGACCCAGTACTTC. This chain links TRBV7-9 with TRBJ2-5; D might be TRBD2 (5 bases). The V gene lost 4 bases and the J gene lost 2 bases, with 11 bases spanning the gap. The length of the CDR3 is 14 residues. CDR1 is SEHNR, CDR2 FQNEAQ, per germline (reference sequence). The full variable domain, its missing parts supplied by reference TRBV7-9 and TRBJ2-5, is DTGVSQNPRHKITKRGQNVTFRCDPISEHNRLYWYRQTLGQGPEFLTYFQNEAQLEKSRLLSDRFSAERPKGSFSTLEIQRTEQGDSAMYLCASSSRTQQETQYFGPGTRLLVL.

The rearrangement joins TRBV30 to TRBJ1-2; D gene ambiguous. The CDR3 totals 13 residues. Germline V gene data show CDR1 as GTSNPN and CDR2 as SVGIG (reference sequence). The V end was cut by 1 base, the J end by 4 bases, with 10 bases between. CDR3 protein: CAWSAPGIYGYTF. CDR3 in DNA: TGTGCCTGGAGTGCCCCGGGCATCTATGGCTACACCTTC.

This clone was detected only a few times. The J gene is TRBJ1-5, the V gene TRBV4-2, with 10 bases lining up with TRBD1. Germline V gene sequence: CDR1 LGHNA, CDR2 YNFKEQ. V was clipped by 0 bases and J by 3 bases; unmatched bases: 2. This CDR3 region has 16 residues. DNA of the CDR3: TGTGCCAGCAGCCAAGACGGACAGGGGGACAATCAGCCCCAGCATTTT. It yields the protein CASSQDGQGDNQPQHF.